A selection of T cell receptor beta chains follows, all from one sample in a study of blood T cell repertoires in COVID-19. Repertoires were generated with immunoSEQ multiplex PCR, while TCRdb's copy carries only in-frame clones and drops some. The sample shows 130,000 or so clones, about 84% of them seen only once. The source material was peripheral blood. The receptor set was obtained from a man in his sixties with acute or convalescent COVID-19. Both conserved end residues are part of each CDR3. D genes are given only for firm matches. Expanded clones are given a class, and other clones once, few, many or no size at all.

cdr3_aa cdr3_nt j_call clone_size d_call v_call
CASTTGASYEQYF TGTGCCAGCACGACAGGGGCCTCCTACGAGCAGTACTTC TRBJ2-7 . TRBD1 TRBV12-3/TRBV12-4
CASSQDAIGGRYTEAFF TGCGCCAGCAGCCAGGATGCTATTGGGGGGAGGTACACTGAAGCTTTCTTT TRBJ1-1 . . TRBV4-3
CAWSGWGTSGQETQYF TGTGCCTGGAGCGGGTGGGGGACTAGCGGACAAGAGACCCAGTACTTC TRBJ2-5 . TRBD2 TRBV30
CATSEPRTGGADEQYF TGTGCCACCAGTGAACCCCGGACAGGGGGCGCGGACGAGCAGTACTTC TRBJ2-7 once TRBD1 TRBV24-1
CASSLWEREFYNEQFF TGTGCCAGCAGTTTATGGGAGCGGGAGTTTTACAATGAGCAGTTCTTC TRBJ2-1 . TRBD2 TRBV28
CASSWSRANEAFF TGCGCCAGCAGCTGGTCGAGGGCGAATGAAGCTTTCTTT TRBJ1-1 . . TRBV5-1
CASSHDEVFVPTEAFF TGTGCCAGCAGCCATGACGAGGTCTTTGTCCCCACTGAAGCTTTCTTT TRBJ1-1 . . TRBV7-3
CASSLARPGPNTEAFF TGTGCCAGCAGCTTAGCCCGGCCAGGGCCGAACACTGAAGCTTTCTTT TRBJ1-1 once . TRBV7-6
CASRTSPYYEQYF TGTGCCAGCAGAACCTCCCCCTACTACGAGCAGTACTTC TRBJ2-7 . . TRBV28
CASSLSGQLSSGNTIYF TGCGCCAGCAGCTTGTCTGGACAGCTAAGTTCTGGAAACACCATATATTTT TRBJ1-3 once . TRBV5-1
CASSYYINTEAFF TGTGCCAGCAGTTATTACATTAACACTGAAGCTTTCTTT TRBJ1-1 few . TRBV6-5
CASSPFTGAGYEQYF TGTGCCAGCAGCCCCTTTACAGGGGCCGGCTACGAGCAGTACTTC TRBJ2-7 . TRBD1 TRBV14
CASTQLAGNQETQYF TGTGCCAGCACTCAACTAGCCGGCAACCAAGAGACCCAGTACTTC TRBJ2-5 few . TRBV28
CASSQSGAQNEKLFF TGTGCCAGCTCACAATCCGGAGCGCAGAATGAAAAACTGTTTTTT TRBJ1-4 once . TRBV18
CASSRATYEQYF TGTGCCAGCAGCAGGGCCACCTACGAGCAGTACTTC TRBJ2-7 . . TRBV2
CASSIPTASGNTIYF TGTGCCAGTAGTATTCCCACAGCCTCTGGAAACACCATATATTTT TRBJ1-3 . . TRBV19
CASRATHLSYNEQFF TGTGCCAGCAGGGCGACACATCTTTCCTACAATGAGCAGTTCTTC TRBJ2-1 . . TRBV6-6
CASSLARTLSSYEQYF TGTGCCAGCAGCTTGGCCCGGACTCTCAGCTCCTACGAGCAGTACTTC TRBJ2-7 . . TRBV5-6
CSAGGAEAFF TGCAGTGCCGGAGGGGCTGAAGCTTTCTTT TRBJ1-1 . . TRBV20-1
CASSYPGSAYNEQFF TGTGCCAGCAGTTACCCCGGGAGCGCCTACAATGAGCAGTTCTTC TRBJ2-1 . . TRBV6-6
CASSLIFGAEAFF TGTGCCAGCAGCTTGATCTTCGGGGCTGAAGCTTTCTTT TRBJ1-1 few . TRBV5-5
CATSVQGSGRGGELFF TGTGCCACCAGTGTACAGGGTAGCGGGAGGGGCGGGGAGCTGTTTTTT TRBJ2-2 . TRBD2 TRBV24-1
CASSRDFGGNNEQFF TGTGCCAGCAGCCGGGATTTCGGGGGTAACAATGAGCAGTTCTTC TRBJ2-1 . . TRBV7-2
CASSAIGTSGRNEQFF TGTGCCAGCAGCGCGATCGGGACTAGCGGGAGAAATGAGCAGTTCTTC TRBJ2-1 . TRBD2 TRBV9
CASSQEPHLQETQYF TGCGCCAGCAGCCAAGAACCGCACTTACAAGAGACCCAGTACTTC TRBJ2-5 . . TRBV4-3
CASSLNLAGDRTQYF TGTGCCAGCAGCTTAAATTTAGCGGGAGACCGTACGCAGTATTTT TRBJ2-3 . TRBD2 TRBV7-3
CAWGTSGRSEQYF TGTGCCTGGGGGACTAGCGGGAGATCCGAGCAGTACTTC TRBJ2-7 . TRBD2 TRBV30
CASGGQDATNEKLFF TGTGCCAGCGGAGGACAGGACGCAACTAATGAAAAACTGTTTTTT TRBJ1-4 once TRBD1 TRBV28
CSVEGGREKLFF TGCAGCGTTGAAGGCGGCCGGGAAAAACTGTTTTTT TRBJ1-4 . . TRBV29-1
CASWGGGYEQYF TGTGCCAGCTGGGGAGGGGGTTACGAGCAGTACTTC TRBJ2-7 . . TRBV11-2
CASRHRGMNEKLFF TGTGCCAGCAGGCACAGGGGGATGAATGAAAAACTGTTTTTT TRBJ1-4 . TRBD1 TRBV6-6
CASSLGASSSYNEQFF TGTGCCAGCAGTTTAGGAGCTTCGAGCTCCTACAATGAGCAGTTCTTC TRBJ2-1 . . TRBV28
CASSFNGVEAFF TGTGCCAGCAGTTTCAACGGGGTTGAAGCTTTCTTT TRBJ1-1 . . TRBV27
CAWGQGYEQYF TGTGCCTGGGGACAGGGGTACGAGCAGTACTTC TRBJ2-7 . TRBD1 TRBV30
CASSEEGVYGYTF TGTGCCAGCAGTGAGGAGGGAGTCTATGGCTACACCTTC TRBJ1-2 . . TRBV25-1
CASSQGGTGWGTDTQYF TGCGCCAGCAGCCAAGGTGGGACAGGGTGGGGCACAGATACGCAGTATTTT TRBJ2-3 few TRBD1 TRBV4-1
CASSGSGTLTYEQYF TGTGCCAGCAGTGGTTCGGGGACACTAACCTACGAGCAGTACTTC TRBJ2-7 . . TRBV6-2/TRBV6-3
CAISASSGTTDTQYF TGTGCCATCAGTGCTTCTAGCGGGACCACAGATACGCAGTATTTT TRBJ2-3 . TRBD2 TRBV10-3
CASSLRGVGTDTQYF TGTGCCAGCAGCTTGAGGGGCGTGGGTACAGATACGCAGTATTTT TRBJ2-3 . . TRBV5-8
CASSERERYTGELFF TGTGCCAGCAGCGAGCGGGAGCGCTACACCGGGGAGCTGTTTTTT TRBJ2-2 . TRBD2 TRBV28
CASSKGGGYEPTDTQYF TGTGCCAGCAGCAAAGGAGGCGGGTACGAGCCCACAGATACGCAGTATTTT TRBJ2-3 . . TRBV21-1
CASSFGTFYGYTF TGTGCCAGCAGTTTTGGGACATTCTATGGCTACACCTTC TRBJ1-2 few . TRBV5-5
CASSLDSASGGGYF TGCGCCAGCAGCTTGGATAGCGCGAGCGGAGGTGGGTATTTT TRBJ2-3 . . TRBV5-1